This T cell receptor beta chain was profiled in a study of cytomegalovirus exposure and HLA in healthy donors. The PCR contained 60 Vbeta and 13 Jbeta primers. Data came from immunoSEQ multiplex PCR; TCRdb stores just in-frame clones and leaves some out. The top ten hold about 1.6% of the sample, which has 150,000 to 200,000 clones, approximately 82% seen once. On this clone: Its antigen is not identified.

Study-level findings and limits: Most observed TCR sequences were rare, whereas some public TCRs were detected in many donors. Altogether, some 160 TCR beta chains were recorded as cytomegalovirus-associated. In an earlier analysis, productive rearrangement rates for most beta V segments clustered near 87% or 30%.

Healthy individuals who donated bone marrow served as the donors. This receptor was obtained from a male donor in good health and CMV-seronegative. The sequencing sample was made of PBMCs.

The CDR3 reads CAISESGAGKNTEAFF. As DNA, the CDR3 is TGTGCCATCAGTGAGTCCGGCGCGGGGAAGAACACTGAAGCTTTCTTT. The chain uses TRBV10-3 and TRBJ1-1; D unclear. The germline gives CDR1 ENHRY, CDR2 SYGVKD. The CDR3 runs 16 residues. Trimming shortened V by 0 bases and J by 1 base, and 12 bases separated the two germline ends.